This T cell receptor (beta chain) was captured by sequencing in a study of yellow fever vaccine responses in identical twins. Study-level points and caveats: The T cell response to vaccination in identical twins was reportedly partly convergent and partly personalized.

About this clonotype itself: No antigen is known for it.

One entry per CDR3 protein, called by TCRdb with MiXCR from the RT-PCR reads. The sample shows about 9,000 distinct CDR3 sequences, roughly 84% of them seen only once. V was pared by 5 bases and J by 5 bases, with 9 bases of the junction left unmatched. Germline V gives CDR1 SQVTM, CDR2 ANQGSEA. The CDR3 runs 14 residues. The chain has TRBV29-1 and TRBJ2-3; 8 bases map to TRBD2. The TCR originated in a woman aged 18-35 years who received the yellow fever vaccine. The sequences come from T cells from blood (PBMCs), unsorted or a sorted subset (not recorded which), collected before or after yellow fever vaccination (not recorded which). CDR3: CSVHGTGGGDTQYF. DNA for the CDR3: TGCAGCGTTCATGGGACGGGAGGGGGAGATACGCAGTATTTT.